The 18 T cell receptor beta chains given below trace back to one sample, sequenced in a study of T cells in Graves' hyperthyroidism and ophthalmopathy. Researchers took RNA transcripts and amplified the TCR beta CDR3 regions from them. With the HTBI primer set, the TCR CDR3 went through a first round of RT-PCR. Using its own MiXCR run on the multiplex PCR reads, TCRdb lists one record per CDR3 protein. The data contain 450,000 to 600,000 distinct CDR3 sequences, less than 20% of them seen just once; the ten biggest clones take up 47%. The sequencing input was blood. The receptor source for this set is a man aged 40-49 years with Graves' ophthalmopathy.

This chain uses TRBV28 with TRBJ2-1, with D perhaps TRBD2 (6 bases). V lost 5 bases and J lost 9, with 14 bases in between. The CDR3 loop spans 13 amino acids. CDR1 and CDR2 (germline): MDHEN, SYDVKM. Written as DNA, the CDR3 is TGTGCCAGCAGTCCTCGCGGGGATGGTGAGCAGTTCTTC. Translation: CASSPRGDGEQFF.

This chain connects TRBV9 to TRBJ2-3, with D maybe TRBD1 (5 bases). There are 18 residues in the CDR3. The germline CDR1 and CDR2 sequences are SGDLS and YYNGEE. V was shortened by 0 bases and J by 5 bases, with 22 bases between the two germline ends. The CDR3 DNA follows: TGTGCCAGCAGCGTAGGCCCTTCACAGGCCGGGTTGGGAGATACGCAGTATTTT. Amino acid sequence: CASSVGPSQAGLGDTQYF. Supplemented by reference TRBV9 and TRBJ2-3, the full variable domain reads DSGVTQTPKHLITATGQRVTLRCSPRSGDLSVYWYQQSLDQGLQFLIQYYNGEERAKGNILERFSAQQFPDLHSELNLSSLELGDSALYFCASSVGPSQAGLGDTQYFGPGTRLTVL.

This clonotype was observed at least ten times. V and J are TRBV20-1 and TRBJ1-2, with 7 positions matching TRBD1. The length of the CDR3 is 12 residues. V was pared by 4 bases and J by 5 bases, with 4 bases of the junction left unmatched. The germline V gene has CDR1 DFQATT and CDR2 SNEGSKA (reference sequence). DNA of the CDR3: TGCAGTGCTATAGGGGGCAGATATGGCTACACCTTC. Protein: CSAIGGRYGYTF.

This chain links TRBV20-1 with TRBJ2-1; tentative D call: TRBD1 (6 bases). Germline CDR1 DFQATT, CDR2 SNEGSKA (reference sequence). Trimming pared 0 bases from V and 6 bases from J, leaving 18 bases between. This CDR3 is 16 amino acids long. The CDR3 loop reads CSARDMMKGGVNEQFF. In DNA, the CDR3 is TGCAGTGCTAGAGATATGATGAAAGGGGGAGTCAATGAGCAGTTCTTC.

V and J are TRBV7-2 and TRBJ2-4, with 9 nucleotides matching TRBD1. The CDR3 has 16 residues. After removal of 4 bases from V and 1 base from J, the junction contained 5 bases not matched to a gene. Germline V gives CDR1 SGHTA, CDR2 FQGNSA. The CDR3, as DNA: TGTGCCAGCAGCTATGACAGGGGGGGGGCCAAAAACATTCAGTACTTC. Translation: CASSYDRGGAKNIQYF.

This clonotype was counted ten times or more. The chain is built from TRBV2 and TRBJ2-7, with 7 bases aligning to TRBD1. The CDR3 sequence is 13 residues long. V was clipped by 3 bases and J by 2 bases; unmatched bases: 1. The germline CDR1 and CDR2 sequences are SNHLY and FYNNEI. The DNA for the CDR3 is TGTGCCAGCAGTGAGGACAGGCCCTACGAGCAGTACTTC. As protein: CASSEDRPYEQYF.

In its sample, this clonotype was seen many times. V is TRBV5-1 and J is TRBJ2-5; D call uncertain. The germline gives CDR1 SGHRS, CDR2 YFSETQ. V lost 0 bases, J lost 5 bases, and 11 bases lay in between. This CDR3 is built from 14 residues. The CDR3 sequence is CASSLVLNGETQYF. In DNA, the CDR3 is TGCGCCAGCAGCTTGGTCCTCAACGGGGAGACCCAGTACTTC.

The chain has TRBV20-1 and TRBJ1-6, with D hard to call. Trimming removed 1 base at V and 10 bases at J, with 14 bases between. The germline gives CDR1 DFQATT, CDR2 SNEGSKA (reference sequence). This CDR3 has 14 amino acids. The CDR3 nucleotides are TGCAGTGCTAGAGTTGACGGAGCTGGGTCACCCCTCCACTTT. It specifies CSARVDGAGSPLHF.

This clonotype was counted ten times or more. The chain combines TRBV12-3 or TRBV12-4 with TRBJ1-5; weak D call: TRBD1 (5 bases). V dropped 6 bases and J dropped 2 bases, with 11 bases sitting between them. CDR3 length equals 14 residues. The CDR3, as DNA: TGTGCCAGCAGGGGGGGTGGGGGCAATCAGCCCCAGCATTTT. Translating it yields CASRGGGGNQPQHF.

This clonotype was counted between two and nine times. This sequence joins TRBV6-1 and TRBJ1-2; 8 nucleotides align to TRBD1. The CDR3 extends over 14 amino acids. The germline gives CDR1 MNHNS, CDR2 SASEGT. Germline trimming cut 0 bases from V and 4 bases from J; bases unmatched to any gene: 1. The CDR3 nucleotides are TGTGCCAGCAGTGAAGCGGGACAGGTCTATGGCTACACCTTC. This codes for CASSEAGQVYGYTF.

This chain connects TRBV27 to TRBJ2-4; the D gene is possibly TRBD1 (6 bases). V was trimmed by 4 bases and J by 6 bases, leaving 10 bases between them. The germline gives CDR1 MNHEY, CDR2 SMNVEV (reference sequence). The CDR3 covers 13 residues. CDR3 DNA sequence: TGTGCCAGCAGTTCGGACAGAAGAAACATTCAGTACTTC. It translates to CASSSDRRNIQYF.

The chain combines TRBV6-1 with TRBJ2-1; D not certain. The V gene's germline CDR1 is MNHNS and CDR2 SASEGT. V gave up 5 bases and J gave up 0 bases, with 11 bases separating them. This CDR3 spans 15 amino acids. CDR3 nucleotide sequence: TGTGCCAGCAGTCCCAAGCGAAACTCCTACAATGAGCAGTTCTTC. It is translated as CASSPKRNSYNEQFF.

V gene TRBV4-1 combines with J gene TRBJ2-7; weak D call: TRBD1 (5 bases). Germline-derived CDR1 and CDR2 are MGHRA and YSYEKL. CDR3 length equals 17 residues. The V gene lost 2 bases and the J gene lost 0 bases, with 17 bases spanning the gap. CDR3 sequence (DNA): TGCGCCAGCAGCCAACCGACCGACAGCTGGATCTCCTACGAGCAGTACTTC. Protein: CASSQPTDSWISYEQYF.

The CDR3 is CATSSLGLQETQYF. DNA for the CDR3: TGTGCCACCAGTTCATTGGGACTACAAGAGACCCAGTACTTC. The rearrangement uses TRBV24-1 and TRBJ2-5; 7 bases are shared with TRBD2. Germline values: CDR1 KGHDR, CDR2 SFDVKD. The CDR3 is 14 residues long. With V trimmed by 6 bases and J by 2 bases, 5 bases remained unmatched.

This clonotype was counted ten times or more. The chain joins TRBV27 to TRBJ2-7; no definite D call. The CDR3 covers 17 residues. V was shortened by 6 bases and J by 3 bases, with 24 bases between the two germline ends. The germline V gene has CDR1 MNHEY and CDR2 SMNVEV (reference sequence). CDR3 in amino acids: CASSPLDKTLGDYEQYF. As DNA, the CDR3 is TGTGCCAGCAGCCCCCTCGATAAGACGCTCGGTGACTACGAGCAGTACTTC.

This chain connects TRBV5-1 to TRBJ2-6; 12 bases agree with TRBD1. Germline CDR1 is SGHRS and CDR2 is YFSETQ. Germline trimming cut 7 bases from V and 2 bases from J; bases unmatched to any gene: 13. The CDR3 totals 19 residues. CDR3 coding DNA: TGCGCCAGCTCGGGACAGGGGGCGCGGAAGAGGACTGGGGCCAACGTCCTGACTTTC. Translating it yields CASSGQGARKRTGANVLTF.

This chain joins TRBV12-3 or TRBV12-4 and TRBJ1-4; D is unclear. Trimming took off 5 bases at V and 8 bases at J, with 12 bases between the two ends. This CDR3 contains 13 residues. This CDR3 reads CASSQDPLEKLFF. Here the CDR3 DNA reads TGTGCCAGCAGTCAAGACCCCCTGGAAAAACTGTTTTTT.

This clonotype was seen repeatedly, ten times or more. The chain is built from TRBV12-5 and TRBJ1-1; D is unresolved. Per the germline V gene, CDR1 is LGHNT and CDR2 is FRNRAP. The CDR3 loop spans 15 amino acids. V was cut by 1 base and J by 1 base, with 10 bases left in between. The CDR3 sequence: CASGLGQLENTEAFF. The CDR3 DNA is TGTGCTAGTGGTTTGGGGCAGCTGGAGAACACTGAAGCTTTCTTT.